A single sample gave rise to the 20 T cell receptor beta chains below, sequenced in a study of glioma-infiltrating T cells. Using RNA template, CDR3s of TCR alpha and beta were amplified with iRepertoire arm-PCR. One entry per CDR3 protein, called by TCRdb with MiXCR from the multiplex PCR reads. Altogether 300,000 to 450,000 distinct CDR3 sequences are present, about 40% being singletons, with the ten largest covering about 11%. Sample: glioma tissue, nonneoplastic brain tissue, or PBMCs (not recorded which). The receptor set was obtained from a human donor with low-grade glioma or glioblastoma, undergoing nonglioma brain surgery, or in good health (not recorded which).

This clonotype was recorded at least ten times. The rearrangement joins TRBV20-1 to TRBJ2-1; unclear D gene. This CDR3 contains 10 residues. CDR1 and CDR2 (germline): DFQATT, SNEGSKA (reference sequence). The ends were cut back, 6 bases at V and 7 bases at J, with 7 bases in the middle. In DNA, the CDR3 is TGCAGTGCATTGGGGAATGAGCAGTTCTTC. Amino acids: CSALGNEQFF.

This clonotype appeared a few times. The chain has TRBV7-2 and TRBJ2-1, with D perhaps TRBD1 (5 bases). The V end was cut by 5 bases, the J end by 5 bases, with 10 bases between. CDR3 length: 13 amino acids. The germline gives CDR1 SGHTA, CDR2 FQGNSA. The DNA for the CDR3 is TGTGCCAGCAGCCCTACGACAGACAATGAGCAGTTCTTC. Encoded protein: CASSPTTDNEQFF.

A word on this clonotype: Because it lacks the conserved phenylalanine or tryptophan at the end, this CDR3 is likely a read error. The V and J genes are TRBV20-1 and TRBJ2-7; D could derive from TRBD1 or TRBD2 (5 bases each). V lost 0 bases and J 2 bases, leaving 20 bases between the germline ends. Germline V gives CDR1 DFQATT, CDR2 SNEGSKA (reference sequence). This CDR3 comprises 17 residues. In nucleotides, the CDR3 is TGCAGTGCTAGAGATTCAGGTTCGGGACCCCTTCCCTACGAGCAGTACTTA. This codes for CSARDSGSGPLPYEQYL.

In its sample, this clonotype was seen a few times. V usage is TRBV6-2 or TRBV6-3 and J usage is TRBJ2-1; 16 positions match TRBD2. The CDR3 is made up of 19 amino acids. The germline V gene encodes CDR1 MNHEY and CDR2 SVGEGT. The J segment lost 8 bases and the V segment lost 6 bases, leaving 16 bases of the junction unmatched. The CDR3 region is CASSGDPGLAGGPVYEQFF. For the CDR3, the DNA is TGTGCCAGCAGCGGAGACCCGGGACTAGCGGGAGGGCCGGTTTATGAGCAGTTCTTC.

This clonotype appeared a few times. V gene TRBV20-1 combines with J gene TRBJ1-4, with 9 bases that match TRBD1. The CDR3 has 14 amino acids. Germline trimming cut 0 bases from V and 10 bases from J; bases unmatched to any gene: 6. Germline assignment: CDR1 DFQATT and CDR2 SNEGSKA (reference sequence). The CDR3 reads CSARDGTGYRKLFF. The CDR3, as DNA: TGCAGTGCTAGAGATGGGACAGGGTATAGAAAACTGTTTTTT.

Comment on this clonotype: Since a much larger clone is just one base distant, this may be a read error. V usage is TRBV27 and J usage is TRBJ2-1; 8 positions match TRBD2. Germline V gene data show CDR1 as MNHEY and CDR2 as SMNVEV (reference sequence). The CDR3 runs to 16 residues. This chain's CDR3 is CASSFLPGLEMGEQLF. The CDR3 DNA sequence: TGTGCCAGCAGTTTCCTACCGGGACTAGAGATGGGTGAGCAGTTGTTC.

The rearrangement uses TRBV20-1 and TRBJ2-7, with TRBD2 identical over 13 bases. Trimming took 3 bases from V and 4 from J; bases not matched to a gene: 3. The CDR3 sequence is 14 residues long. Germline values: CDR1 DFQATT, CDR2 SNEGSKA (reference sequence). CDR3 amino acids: CSASGLAGAYEQYF. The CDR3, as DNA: TGCAGTGCTAGCGGACTAGCGGGAGCGTACGAGCAGTACTTC.

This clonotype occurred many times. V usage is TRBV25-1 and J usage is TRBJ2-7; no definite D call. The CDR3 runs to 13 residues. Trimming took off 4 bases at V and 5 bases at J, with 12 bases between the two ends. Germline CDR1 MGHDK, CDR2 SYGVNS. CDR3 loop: CASSVTLLDEQYF. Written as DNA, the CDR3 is TGTGCCAGCAGTGTAACCCTCTTGGACGAGCAGTACTTC.

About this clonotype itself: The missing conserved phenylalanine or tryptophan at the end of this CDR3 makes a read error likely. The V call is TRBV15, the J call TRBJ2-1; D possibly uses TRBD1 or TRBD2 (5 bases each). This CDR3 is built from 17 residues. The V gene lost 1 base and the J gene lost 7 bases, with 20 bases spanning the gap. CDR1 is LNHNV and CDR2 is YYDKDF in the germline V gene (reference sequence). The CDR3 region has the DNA TGTGCCACCAGCAGAGCCCCCCGGGGCCCGAGAGGGAATGAGCAGTTCTCC. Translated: CATSRAPRGPRGNEQFS.

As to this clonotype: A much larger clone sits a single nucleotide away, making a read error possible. DNA for the CDR3: TGTGCCAGCAGTTACGGGGCAACCCAAGAGACCCAGTACTTC. It specifies CASSYGATQETQYF. V and J are TRBV28 and TRBJ2-5; D could derive from TRBD1 or TRBD2 (5 bases each). Between the trimmed V and J ends, which lost 4 bases and 1 base, there was a span of 10 bases. Germline lookup yields CDR1 MDHEN and CDR2 SYDVKM. This CDR3 has 14 amino acids.

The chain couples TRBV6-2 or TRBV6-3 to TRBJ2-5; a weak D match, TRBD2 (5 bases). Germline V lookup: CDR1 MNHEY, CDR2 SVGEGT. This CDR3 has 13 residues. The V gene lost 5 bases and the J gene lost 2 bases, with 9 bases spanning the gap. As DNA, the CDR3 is TGTGCCAGCAGTCACCGCGGGCAAGAGACCCAGTACTTC. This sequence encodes CASSHRGQETQYF.

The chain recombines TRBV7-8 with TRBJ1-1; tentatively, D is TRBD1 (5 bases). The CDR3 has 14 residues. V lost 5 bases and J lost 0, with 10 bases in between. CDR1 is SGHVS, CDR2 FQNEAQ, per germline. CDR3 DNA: TGTGCCAGCAGCGCGACAGCCTTGAACACTGAAGCTTTCTTT. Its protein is CASSATALNTEAFF.

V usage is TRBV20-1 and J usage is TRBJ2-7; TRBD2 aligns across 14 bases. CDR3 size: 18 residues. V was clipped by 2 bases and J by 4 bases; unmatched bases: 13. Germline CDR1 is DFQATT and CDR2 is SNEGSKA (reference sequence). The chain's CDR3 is CSARQPGLAGELRYEQYF. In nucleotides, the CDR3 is TGCAGTGCTAGACAACCGGGACTAGCGGGAGAGTTAAGGTACGAGCAGTACTTC.

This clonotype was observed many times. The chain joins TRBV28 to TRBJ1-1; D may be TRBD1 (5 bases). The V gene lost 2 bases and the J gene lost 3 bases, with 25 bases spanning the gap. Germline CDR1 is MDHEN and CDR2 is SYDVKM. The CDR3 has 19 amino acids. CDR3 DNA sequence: TGTGCCAGCAGTTTACTTGAATTTAGGACAATAAAAAACGACACTGAAGCTTTCTTT. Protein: CASSLLEFRTIKNDTEAFF.

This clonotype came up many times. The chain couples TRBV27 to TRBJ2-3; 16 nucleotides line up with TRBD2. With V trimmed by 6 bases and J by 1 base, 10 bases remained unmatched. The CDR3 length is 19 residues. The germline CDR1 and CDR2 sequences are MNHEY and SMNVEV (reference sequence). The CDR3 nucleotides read TGTGCCAGCAGAATGGGACTAGCGGGAGGGCCAGGGGGCACAGATACGCAGTATTTT. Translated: CASRMGLAGGPGGTDTQYF.

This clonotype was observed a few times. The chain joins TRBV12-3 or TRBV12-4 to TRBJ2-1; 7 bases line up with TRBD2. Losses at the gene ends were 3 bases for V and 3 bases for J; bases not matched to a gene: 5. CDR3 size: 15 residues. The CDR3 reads CASSFRLAVYNEQFF. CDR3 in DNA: TGTGCCAGCAGTTTCAGGCTAGCGGTCTACAATGAGCAGTTCTTC.

This CDR3 is CASSLASGRAVGKNIQYF. Here the CDR3 DNA reads TGTGCCAGCAGTTTGGCCAGCGGGAGGGCCGTAGGCAAAAACATTCAGTACTTC. The genes are TRBV28 and TRBJ2-4; 10 bases fit TRBD2. The CDR3 totals 18 residues. Germline loops: CDR1 MDHEN, CDR2 SYDVKM. The trim removed 3 bases at V and 3 bases at J, leaving 11 bases unmatched.

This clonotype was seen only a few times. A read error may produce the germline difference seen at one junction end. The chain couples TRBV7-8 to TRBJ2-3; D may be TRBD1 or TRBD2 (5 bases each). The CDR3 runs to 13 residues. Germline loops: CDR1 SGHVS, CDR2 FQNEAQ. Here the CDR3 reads CASSLGTTGPRGF. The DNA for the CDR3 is TGTGCCAGCAGCTTAGGCACTACGGGGCCCCGTGGTTTT.

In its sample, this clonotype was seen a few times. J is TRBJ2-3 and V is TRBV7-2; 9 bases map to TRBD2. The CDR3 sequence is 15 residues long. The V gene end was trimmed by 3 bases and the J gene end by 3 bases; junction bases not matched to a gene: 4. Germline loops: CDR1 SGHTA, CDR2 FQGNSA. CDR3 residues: CASSLIAGETDTQYF. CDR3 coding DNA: TGTGCCAGCAGCTTGATAGCGGGAGAGACAGATACGCAGTATTTT.

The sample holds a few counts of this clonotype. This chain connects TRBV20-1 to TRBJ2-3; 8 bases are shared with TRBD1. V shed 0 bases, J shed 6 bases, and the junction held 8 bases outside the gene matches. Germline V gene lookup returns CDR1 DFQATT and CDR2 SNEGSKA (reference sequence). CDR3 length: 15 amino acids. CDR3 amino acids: CSARDLRQGADTQYF. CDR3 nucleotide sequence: TGCAGTGCTAGAGATTTACGGCAGGGGGCGGATACGCAGTATTTT.